This entry concerns a single T cell receptor beta chain. No antigen is known for it. The sample is drawn from a study of identical twins. Trimming took 3 bases from V and 12 from J, leaving 8 bases between them. In germline, CDR1 is KGHDR, CDR2 SFDVKD. The CDR3 sequence is 11 residues long. Whole-study findings and limits: The more abundant beta clonotypes in cord blood had fewer insertions, and memory repertoires did not show this.

MiXCR was run by TCRdb on the 5' RACE reads, yielding one entry per CDR3 protein. Among about 520,000 distinct CDR3 sequences listed, less than 25% were seen once. These data are also associated with another study on T cells expressing NK-cell markers. Turning to that study: Four donors showed these clonotypes also leading the CD3+CD56-NKG2C+ fraction.

This clonotype was obtained from a woman aged 18-30 years in good health. Material: CD4+ T cells sorted from blood. The chain links TRBV24-1 to TRBJ2-1; D unclear. The CDR3 DNA reads as TGTGCCACCAGTGATCAATATGGGCAGTTCTTC. Encoded protein: CATSDQYGQFF.